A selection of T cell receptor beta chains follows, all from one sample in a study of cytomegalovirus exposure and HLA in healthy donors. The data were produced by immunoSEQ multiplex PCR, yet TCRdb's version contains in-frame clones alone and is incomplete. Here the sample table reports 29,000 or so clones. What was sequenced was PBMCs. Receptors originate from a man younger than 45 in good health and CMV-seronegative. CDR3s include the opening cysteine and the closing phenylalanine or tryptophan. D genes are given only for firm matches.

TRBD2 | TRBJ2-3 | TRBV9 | TGTGCCAGCAGCGGGCTAGCGGGGGGGACAGATACGCAGTATTTT | CASSGLAGGTDTQYF
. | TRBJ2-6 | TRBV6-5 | TGTGCCAGCAGTTACCCTACAGGGTCCGGGGCCAACGTCCTGACTTTC | CASSYPTGSGANVLTF
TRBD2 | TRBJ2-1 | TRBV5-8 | TGTGCCAGCAGCTTGGGACTAGCGTTCAATGAGCAGTTCTTC | CASSLGLAFNEQFF
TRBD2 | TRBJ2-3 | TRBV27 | TGTGCCAGCGGGCGGGGGATCACAGATACGCAGTATTTT | CASGRGITDTQYF
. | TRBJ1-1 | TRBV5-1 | TGCGCCAGCAGCTATGTAGGAGGGTTCACTGAAGCTTTCTTT | CASSYVGGFTEAFF
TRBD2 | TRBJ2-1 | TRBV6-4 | TGTGCCAGCAGTGCAAGCGGGAGTGAGTACAATGAGCAGTTCTTC | CASSASGSEYNEQFF
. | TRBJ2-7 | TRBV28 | TGTGCCAGCAGTTTGTTGGACAAGCACTCCTACGAGCAGTACTTC | CASSLLDKHSYEQYF
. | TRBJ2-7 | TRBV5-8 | TGTGCCAGCAGCTTTTCGACCGGGACACTCTACGAGCAGTACTTC | CASSFSTGTLYEQYF
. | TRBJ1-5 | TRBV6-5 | TGTGCCAGCACGTCAGGGGCTCTGCCCCAGCATTTT | CASTSGALPQHF
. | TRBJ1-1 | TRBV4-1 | TGCGCCAGCAGCCAAGGTGCAGGTTCTCATATGAACACTGAAGCTTTCTTT | CASSQGAGSHMNTEAFF
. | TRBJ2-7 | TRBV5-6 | TGTGCCAGCAGCTTGGCCGGGATGTACCCCTCCTACGAGCAGTACTTC | CASSLAGMYPSYEQYF
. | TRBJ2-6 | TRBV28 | TGTGCCAGTACTAGACCCTTAGCTGGGGCCAACGTCCTGACTTTC | CASTRPLAGANVLTF
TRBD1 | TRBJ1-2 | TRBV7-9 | TGTGCCAGCAGGAGGGACAGGGAAGAGGGTGGCTACACCTTC | CASRRDREEGGYTF
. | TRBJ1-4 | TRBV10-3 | TGTGCCATCAGGTCGGGTTCAACTAATGAAAAACTGTTTTTT | CAIRSGSTNEKLFF
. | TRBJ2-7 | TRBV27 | TGTGCCAGCAGATGGCAGGGTACCTACGAGCAGTACTTC | CASRWQGTYEQYF
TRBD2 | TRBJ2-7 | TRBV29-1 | TGCAGCGTCCCGGGACTAGCGGGAGTCGAGCAGTACTTC | CSVPGLAGVEQYF
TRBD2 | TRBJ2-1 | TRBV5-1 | TGCGCCAGCAGCCCGGATGGACTAGCGGGGGGGCGGCAGTTCTTC | CASSPDGLAGGRQFF
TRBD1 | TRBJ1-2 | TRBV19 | TGTGCCACCTTGACAGGGGTCTATGGCTACACCTTC | CATLTGVYGYTF
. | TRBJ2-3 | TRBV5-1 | TGCGCCAGCAGCTTGCGGGGAAGCACAGATACGCAGTATTTT | CASSLRGSTDTQYF
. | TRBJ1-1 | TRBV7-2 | TGTGCCAGCAGCCTGCTTGGGGGGAAACCTGAAGCTTTCTTT | CASSLLGGKPEAFF